In its sample, the clone carrying this T cell receptor beta chain was seen many times. This sample is drawn from a study of T cells in Graves' hyperthyroidism and ophthalmopathy. Amplification targeted TCR beta CDR3 regions from RNA transcripts. A set of HTBI primers served as the primers for a first-round RT-PCR of the TCR CDR3. Each CDR3 protein gets one entry after TCRdb re-called the multiplex PCR reads with MiXCR. Among about 560,000 distinct CDR3 sequences listed, 15% to 19% were seen once. Germline CDR1 and CDR2: ENHRY and SYGVKD. The CDR3 totals 14 residues. Trimming cost V 2 bases and J 5 bases, with 13 bases left between them.

The rearrangement uses TRBV10-3 and TRBJ2-7; TRBD2 might be the D (5 bases). The sequencing sample was made of blood. This receptor was identified in a woman aged 25 to 39 with Graves' hyperthyroidism. In DNA, the CDR3 is TGTGCCATCAGTGAGAGGAGGTCGGAAGACGAGCAGTACTTC. The encoded protein is CAISERRSEDEQYF.